This is a list of T cell receptor beta chains from one sample in a study of immune evolution from preneoplasia to lung adenocarcinoma. Assay used: immunoSEQ multiplex PCR; TCRdb lists only in-frame clones, some missing. This table has thousands of clones, 75% to 85% appearing once. Input material: FFPE minimally invasive lung adenocarcinoma tissue. All receptors derive from a person aged 55 to 79 with lung adenocarcinoma. The CDR3 runs from the conserved cysteine through the conserved F or W. Fields, in order: clone size, D gene, V gene, J gene, CDR3 DNA, CDR3 protein. The D gene is left open where the match is weak. Not all rows give a size; the values are once, few, many and, for expanded clones, a class.

.,.,TRBV19,TRBJ2-7,TGTGCCAGTAAGGGAATCTACGAGCAGTACTTC,CASKGIYEQYF
.,.,TRBV5-1,TRBJ2-1,TGCGCCAGCAGCTTGTCCAGCGGAATCTACAATGAGCAGTTCTTC,CASSLSSGIYNEQFF
.,.,TRBV5-6,TRBJ2-2,TGTGCCAGCAGCTCCTTCCCCAGCCCCAACACCGGGGAGCTGTTTTTT,CASSSFPSPNTGELFF
.,TRBD1,TRBV28,TRBJ1-2,TGTGCCAGCAAGGGGACAGGCAGAGGGGGCTACACCTTC,CASKGTGRGGYTF
once,TRBD2,TRBV28,TRBJ2-7,TGTGCCAGCGCCCCGCCCGCGGGAGGTGTCTACGAGCAGTACTTC,CASAPPAGGVYEQYF
.,.,TRBV4-1,TRBJ1-2,TGCGCCAGCAGCCAAGGGCCTGAGGTTAACTATGGCTACACCTTC,CASSQGPEVNYGYTF
.,.,TRBV29-1,TRBJ1-1,TGCAGCGTTGAATTTCAGATGAACACTGAAGCTTTCTTT,CSVEFQMNTEAFF
.,.,TRBV5-1,TRBJ2-5,TGCGCCAGCAGCCGGGACTGGGGGGAGACCCAGTACTTC,CASSRDWGETQYF
.,TRBD2,TRBV27,TRBJ2-3,TGTGCCAGCACCCCAGGAGGCGGGAGCCCCACAGATACGCAGTATTTT,CASTPGGGSPTDTQYF
once,TRBD2,TRBV5-8,TRBJ2-1,TGTGCCAGCAGCTTCCCCTCAGCGGGGGCCGCCGGGCAGTTCTTC,CASSFPSAGAAGQFF
.,.,TRBV29-1,TRBJ2-5,TGCAGCGTTGAAGGGCTGCGGGCACGTTCGTCCCAAGAGACCCAGTACTTC,CSVEGLRARSSQETQYF
.,.,TRBV29-1,TRBJ1-1,TGCAGCGTTGAACGGAACACTGAAGCTTTCTTT,CSVERNTEAFF
few,TRBD2,TRBV11-2,TRBJ2-1,TGTGCCAGCAGCTTAGATGTCAGGGGACTAGCGGGCAATGAGCAGTTCTTC,CASSLDVRGLAGNEQFF
few,.,TRBV7-8,TRBJ2-7,TGTGCCAGCAGCCCGGGACTGGAAGAGCAGTACTTC,CASSPGLEEQYF
.,.,TRBV18,TRBJ1-2,TGTGCCAGCTCACCTCGGTCGGATTATGGCTACACCTTC,CASSPRSDYGYTF
.,.,TRBV7-9,TRBJ2-3,TGTGCCAGCAGCCCAGGGGGGGGCCGCACAGATACGCAGTATTTT,CASSPGGGRTDTQYF
.,TRBD2,TRBV19,TRBJ2-3,TGTGCCAGTAGTTCCAGGGGACTAGCGGGAGGAACAGATACGCAGTATTTT,CASSSRGLAGGTDTQYF
.,TRBD1,TRBV30,TRBJ1-2,TGTGCCCGGGGGACAGGGGGGATTGGAGGCTACACCTTC,CARGTGGIGGYTF
.,.,TRBV6-1,TRBJ2-7,TGTGCCAGCAGTGAAGCGCTTCGGGGCTACGAGCAGTACTTC,CASSEALRGYEQYF
.,.,TRBV28,TRBJ1-2,TGTGCCAGCGGAGGGTTGTTGTTCTACACCTTC,CASGGLLFYTF
.,.,TRBV15,TRBJ1-1,TGTGCCACCAGCAGCGCCCGGACAGCGAACACTGAAGCTTTCTTT,CATSSARTANTEAFF
.,TRBD1,TRBV5-1,TRBJ2-3,TGCGCCAGCAGCTTGACGGGACAGGGACTTGGCACAGATACGCAGTATTTT,CASSLTGQGLGTDTQYF
.,.,TRBV5-1,TRBJ2-5,TGCGCCAGCAGCTTGAGTAAGGGTTCCCAAGAGACCCAGTACTTC,CASSLSKGSQETQYF
.,.,TRBV7-9,TRBJ1-4,TGTGCCAGCAGCTTCGGCGCACAGGGCGGGGAAAAACTGTTTTTT,CASSFGAQGGEKLFF
.,.,TRBV15,TRBJ1-5,TGTGCCACCAGCAGGGGGCGAGATGATCAGCCCCAGCATTTT,CATSRGRDDQPQHF
large,.,TRBV6-6,TRBJ2-2,TGTGCCAGCAGTCCGTCGGGGGAGAGCACCGGGGAGCTGTTTTTT,CASSPSGESTGELFF
once,TRBD1,TRBV11-3,TRBJ2-7,TGTGCCAGCAGCCCCCAGGGGGCCTACTCCTACGAGCAGTACTTC,CASSPQGAYSYEQYF
few,.,TRBV30,TRBJ2-5,TGTGCCTGGAGTCCCGTGGAGGGCCATGAGACCCAGTACTTC,CAWSPVEGHETQYF
.,TRBD2,TRBV7-9,TRBJ2-3,TGTGCCAGCAGCCCCTATGAGAGCGGGAGTAATACGCAGTATTTT,CASSPYESGSNTQYF
few,TRBD1,TRBV18,TRBJ2-7,TGTGCCAGCTCACTTGGACAGGGGCACAACGAGCAGTACTTC,CASSLGQGHNEQYF
.,TRBD1,TRBV7-3,TRBJ2-1,TGTGCCAGCAGCCTGAACCGGGACAGGGGCAATGAGCAGTTCTTC,CASSLNRDRGNEQFF
.,.,TRBV28,TRBJ2-7,TGTGCCAGCAGTTTAACGGCAGGCCGCTACGAGCAGTACTTC,CASSLTAGRYEQYF
.,.,TRBV11-2,TRBJ1-2,TGTGCCAGCAGCTCACAAGCGGGCTACTATGGCTACACCTTC,CASSSQAGYYGYTF
.,.,TRBV7-3,TRBJ2-2,TGTGCCAGCAGCTTAAAAAACACCGGGGAGCTGTTTTTT,CASSLKNTGELFF
.,TRBD2,TRBV27,TRBJ2-7,TGTGCCAGCAGTTTTTCCGGGACTAGCGGGAGTTTACAGTACTTC,CASSFSGTSGSLQYF
.,.,TRBV11-2,TRBJ2-1,TGTGCCAGCAGCCGCAGACCGGACATTGGGAATGAGCAGTTCTTC,CASSRRPDIGNEQFF
once,.,TRBV4-2,TRBJ2-5,TGTGCCAGCAGCCAAGATTACGGTTCCCAAGAGACCCAGTACTTC,CASSQDYGSQETQYF
.,.,TRBV30,TRBJ1-1,TGTGCCTGGAGCTACAGGGATCGGCAAACTGAAGCTTTCTTT,CAWSYRDRQTEAFF
.,.,TRBV7-9,TRBJ1-1,TGTGCCAGCAGCTCCGCCGGGAACACTGAAGCTTTCTTT,CASSSAGNTEAFF
.,.,TRBV7-8,TRBJ1-1,TGTGCCAGCAGCACTTCGGACACCCAGAACACTGAAGCTTTCTTT,CASSTSDTQNTEAFF
.,.,TRBV5-4,TRBJ2-7,TGTGCCAGCAGCTGGGACGCCACCTACGAGCAGTACTTC,CASSWDATYEQYF
few,.,TRBV28,TRBJ2-7,TGTGCCAGCAGGCCGTCAGGGACCCCATACGAGCAGTACTTC,CASRPSGTPYEQYF